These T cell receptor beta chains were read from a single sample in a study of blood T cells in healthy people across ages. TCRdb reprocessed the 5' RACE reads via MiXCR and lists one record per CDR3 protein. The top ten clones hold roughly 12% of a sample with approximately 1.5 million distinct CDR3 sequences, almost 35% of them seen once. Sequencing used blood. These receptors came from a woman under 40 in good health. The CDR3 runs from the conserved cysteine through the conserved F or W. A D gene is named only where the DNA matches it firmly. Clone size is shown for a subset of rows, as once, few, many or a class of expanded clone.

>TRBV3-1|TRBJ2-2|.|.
CASSPRIRRGTTGELFF
TGTGCCAGCAGCCCCCGTATAAGGCGGGGCACGACCGGGGAGCTGTTTTTT
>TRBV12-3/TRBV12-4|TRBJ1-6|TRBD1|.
CASRREVTGGWSSSPLHF
TGTGCCAGCAGACGGGAGGTGACAGGGGGCTGGAGCAGTTCACCCCTCCACTTT
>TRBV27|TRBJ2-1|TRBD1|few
CASSPSGTGIHNEQFF
TGTGCCAGCAGCCCTTCCGGGACAGGAATCCACAATGAGCAGTTCTTC
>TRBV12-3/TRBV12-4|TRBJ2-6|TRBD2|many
CASSTGGAYGANVLTF
TGTGCCAGCAGTACCGGGGGGGCATATGGGGCCAACGTCCTGACTTTC
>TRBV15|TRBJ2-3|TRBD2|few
CATSREFSSGGSTDTQYF
TGTGCCACCAGCAGGGAGTTCTCAAGCGGGGGCAGCACAGATACGCAGTATTTT
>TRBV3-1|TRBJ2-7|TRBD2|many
CASRAGGYYEQYF
TGTGCCAGCAGAGCGGGGGGTTACTACGAGCAGTACTTC
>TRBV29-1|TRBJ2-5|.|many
CSVIFSAVQETQYF
TGCAGCGTTATTTTCTCAGCGGTCCAAGAGACCCAGTACTTC
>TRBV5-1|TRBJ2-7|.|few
CASSTGTPVREQYF
TGCGCCAGCAGCACCGGGACACCTGTCCGCGAGCAGTACTTC
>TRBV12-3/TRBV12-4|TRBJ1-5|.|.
CASSLEGQGINQPQHF
TGTGCCAGCAGCCTCGAGGGGCAAGGGATCAATCAGCCCCAGCATTTT
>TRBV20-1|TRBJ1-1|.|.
CSARDETIAFF
TGTAGTGCTAGAGATGAGACCATAGCTTTCTTT
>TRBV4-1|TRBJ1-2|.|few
CASSQVDRTPDGYTF
TGCGCCAGCAGCCAAGTTGACAGGACACCCGATGGCTACACCTTC
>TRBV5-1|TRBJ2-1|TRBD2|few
CASSLEPQGREGNEQFF
TGCGCCAGCAGCTTGGAGCCCCAGGGGCGGGAGGGAAATGAGCAGTTCTTC
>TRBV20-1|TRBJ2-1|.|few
CSARGDTPGRNEQFF
TGCAGTGCTAGGGGTGACACGCCTGGGAGGAATGAGCAGTTCTTC
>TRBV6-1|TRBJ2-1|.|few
CASSVIPTEQFF
TGTGCCAGCAGTGTCATCCCAACGGAGCAGTTCTTC
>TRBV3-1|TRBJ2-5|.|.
CASSQVAPGGAGTQYF
TGTGCCAGCAGCCAAGTGGCGCCAGGAGGAGCTGGGACCCAGTACTTC
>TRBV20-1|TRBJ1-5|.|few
CSAGGLAQPQHF
TGCAGTGCAGGAGGGCTGGCTCAGCCCCAGCATTTT
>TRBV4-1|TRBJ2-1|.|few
CASSQGSQGIDEQFF
TGCGCCAGCAGCCAAGGGAGCCAGGGTATCGATGAGCAGTTCTTC
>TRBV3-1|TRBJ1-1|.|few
CASSQVVNVNTEAFF
TGTGCCAGCAGCCAAGTCGTGAACGTGAACACTGAAGCTTTCTTT
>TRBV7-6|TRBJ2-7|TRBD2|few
CASSSKAGSQSYEQYF
TGTGCCAGCAGCTCAAAAGCGGGGAGTCAGTCCTACGAGCAGTACTTC
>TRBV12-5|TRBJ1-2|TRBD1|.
CASGPVGQGGYGYTF
TGTGCTAGTGGACCCGTCGGACAGGGCGGCTATGGCTACACCTTC
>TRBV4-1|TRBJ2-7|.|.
CASSPWDGGAYEQYF
TGCGCCAGCAGCCCCTGGGACGGGGGAGCCTACGAGCAGTACTTC
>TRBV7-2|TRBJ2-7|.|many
CASSLGPLGRWSSYEQYF
TGTGCCAGCAGCTTAGGCCCCCTGGGGAGGTGGAGCTCCTACGAGCAGTACTTC
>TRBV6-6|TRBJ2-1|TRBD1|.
CASSYPEQGILGEQFF
TGTGCCAGCAGTTACCCCGAACAGGGGATCTTGGGTGAGCAGTTCTTC
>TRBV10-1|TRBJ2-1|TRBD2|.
CASSDGAGVSSYNEQFF
TGCGCCAGCAGTGATGGGGCGGGGGTGAGTTCCTACAATGAGCAGTTCTTC
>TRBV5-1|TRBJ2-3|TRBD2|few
CASSLASGAADTQYF
TGCGCCAGCAGCTTGGCTAGCGGGGCAGCAGATACGCAGTATTTT
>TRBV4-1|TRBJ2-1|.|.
CASSQPGNGYNEQFF
TGCGCCAGCAGCCAACCCGGAAACGGGTACAATGAGCAGTTCTTC
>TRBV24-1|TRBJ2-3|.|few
CATSDESTSFPTDTQYF
TGTGCCACCAGTGATGAATCTACTAGCTTCCCAACAGATACGCAGTATTTT
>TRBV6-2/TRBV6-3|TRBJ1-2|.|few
CASSPGTAKGVYGYTF
TGTGCCAGCAGCCCCGGGACGGCTAAAGGGGTCTATGGCTACACCTTC
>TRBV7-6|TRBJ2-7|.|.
CASSFESAEQYF
TGTGCCAGCAGCTTCGAGTCCGCCGAGCAGTACTTC
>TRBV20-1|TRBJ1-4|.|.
CSASQGNRDEKLFF
TGCAGTGCCTCGCAGGGGAACCGGGATGAAAAACTGTTTTTT
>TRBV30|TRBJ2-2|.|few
CAWGFGAVRPGELFF
TGTGCCTGGGGGTTCGGAGCGGTACGCCCCGGGGAGCTGTTTTTT
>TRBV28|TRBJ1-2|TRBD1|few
CASSGTGDNYGYTF
TGTGCCAGCAGTGGGACAGGGGACAACTATGGCTACACCTTC
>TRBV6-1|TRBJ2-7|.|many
CAGAWDTTYEQYF
TGTGCCGGGGCGTGGGACACAACCTACGAGCAGTACTTC
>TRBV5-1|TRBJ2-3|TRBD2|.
CASSSTLAGVTDTQYF
TGCGCCAGCAGCTCTACACTAGCGGGGGTAACAGATACGCAGTATTTT
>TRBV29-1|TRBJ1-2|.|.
CSVELYGYTF
TGCAGCGTTGAATTATATGGCTACACCTTC
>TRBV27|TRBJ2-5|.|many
CASSLFDGPGETQYF
TGTGCCAGCAGTTTATTTGACGGACCGGGAGAGACCCAGTACTTC
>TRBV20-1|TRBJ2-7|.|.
CSLGRVAYEQYF
TGCAGCCTCGGCAGGGTTGCCTACGAGCAGTACTTC
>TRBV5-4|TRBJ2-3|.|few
CASSAWPATADTQYF
TGTGCCAGCAGCGCCTGGCCAGCGACCGCAGATACGCAGTATTTT
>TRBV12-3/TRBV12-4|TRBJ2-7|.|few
CASSLATTGGEQYF
TGTGCCAGCAGTCTAGCAACGACTGGTGGGGAGCAGTACTTC
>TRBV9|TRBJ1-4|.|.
CASSVGGKDNEKLFF
TGTGCCAGCAGCGTAGGGGGAAAGGATAATGAAAAACTGTTTTTT
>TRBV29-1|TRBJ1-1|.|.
CSVSTTLNTEAFF
TGCAGCGTATCGACAACCTTGAACACTGAAGCTTTCTTT
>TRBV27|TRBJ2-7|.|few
CASSKPGGGYEQYF
TGTGCCAGCAGTAAGCCTGGGGGCGGTTACGAGCAGTACTTC
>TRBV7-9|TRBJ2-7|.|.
CASSPVDIRYEQYF
TGTGCCAGCAGCCCCGTGGACATACGCTACGAGCAGTACTTC
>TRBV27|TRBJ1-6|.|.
CASRTGKNSPLHF
TGTGCCAGCAGAACTGGAAAAAATTCACCCCTCCACTTT
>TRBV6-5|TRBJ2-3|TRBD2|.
CASSLGGSTADTQYF
TGTGCCAGCAGTCTCGGCGGGAGTACGGCAGATACGCAGTATTTT
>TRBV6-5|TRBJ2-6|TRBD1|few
CASSNTGTGTSGANVLTF
TGTGCCAGCAGTAACACCGGGACAGGGACCTCTGGGGCCAACGTCCTGACTTTC
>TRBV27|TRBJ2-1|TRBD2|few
CASSLSGLAINEQFF
TGTGCCAGCAGTTTATCAGGACTAGCGATAAATGAGCAGTTCTTC
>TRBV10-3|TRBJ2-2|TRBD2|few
CAISDSSGGTGELFF
TGTGCCATCAGTGATTCTAGCGGGGGGACCGGGGAGCTGTTTTTT
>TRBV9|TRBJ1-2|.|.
CASSALRETPYGYTF
TGTGCCAGCAGCGCCCTGCGGGAGACTCCCTATGGCTACACCTTC
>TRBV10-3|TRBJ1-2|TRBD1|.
CAISEQGARGYTF
TGTGCCATCAGCGAACAGGGGGCGCGTGGCTACACCTTC
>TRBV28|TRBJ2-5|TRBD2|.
CASSSSGLKETQYF
TGTGCCAGCAGTTCTAGCGGGTTGAAAGAGACCCAGTACTTC
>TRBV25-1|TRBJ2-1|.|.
CASSEYGQGYNEQFF
TGTGCCAGCAGTGAATATGGGCAGGGCTACAATGAGCAGTTCTTC